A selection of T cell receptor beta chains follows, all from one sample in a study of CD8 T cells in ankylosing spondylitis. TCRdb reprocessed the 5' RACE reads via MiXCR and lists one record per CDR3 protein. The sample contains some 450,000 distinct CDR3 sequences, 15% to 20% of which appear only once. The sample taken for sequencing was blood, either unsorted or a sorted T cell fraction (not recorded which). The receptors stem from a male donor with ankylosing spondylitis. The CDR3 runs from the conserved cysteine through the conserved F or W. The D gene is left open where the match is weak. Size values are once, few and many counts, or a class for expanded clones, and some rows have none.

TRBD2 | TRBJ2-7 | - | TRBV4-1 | TGCGCCAGCAGCCCAATAGCCAGACTAGCGGGGAGGATCTACGAGCAGTACTTC | CASSPIARLAGRIYEQYF
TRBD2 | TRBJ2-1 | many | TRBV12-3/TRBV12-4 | TGTGCCAGCACTCCGGGACTAGCGGGACCTTACAATGAGCAGTTCTTC | CASTPGLAGPYNEQFF
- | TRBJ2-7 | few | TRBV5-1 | TGCGCCAGCAGCTCAAGGGGAGCGGCTACGAGCTACGAGCAGTACTTC | CASSSRGAATSYEQYF
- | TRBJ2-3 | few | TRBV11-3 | TGTGCCAGCAGCCCCACCGGGGGGCCAGATACGCAGTATTTT | CASSPTGGPDTQYF
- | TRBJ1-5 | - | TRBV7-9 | TGTGCCAGCAGTCGGACAGAGACTAATCAGCCCCAGCATTTT | CASSRTETNQPQHF
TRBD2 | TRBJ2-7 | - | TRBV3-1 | TGTGCCAGCAGCCTTTCACTAGCGGGGCGACCCTACGAGCAGTACTTC | CASSLSLAGRPYEQYF
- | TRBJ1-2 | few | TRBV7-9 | TGTGCCAGCAGCTTCGGGGACCTCTATGGCTACACCTTC | CASSFGDLYGYTF
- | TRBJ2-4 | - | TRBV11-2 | TGTGCCAGCAGCCAACCCAAAAACATTCAGTACTTC | CASSQPKNIQYF
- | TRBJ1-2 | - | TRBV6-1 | TGTGCCAGCAGTGACCCATCAGGGACCTCACTGGATGGCTACACCTTC | CASSDPSGTSLDGYTF
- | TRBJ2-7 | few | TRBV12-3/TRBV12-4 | TGTGCCAGCAGTTTAGGGGGTCAGCCAAACGAGCAGTACTTC | CASSLGGQPNEQYF
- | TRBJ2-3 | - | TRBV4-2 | TGTGCCAGCAGCCAAGAAGGGGGGGGATCCACAGATACGCAGTATTTT | CASSQEGGGSTDTQYF
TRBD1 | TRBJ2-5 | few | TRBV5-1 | TGCGCCAGCAGCTTCGGACAGGTTCAAGAGACCCAGTACTTC | CASSFGQVQETQYF
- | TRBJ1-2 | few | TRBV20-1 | TGCAGTGCTAGAGATCGAGTTGGGGGGACCTATGGCTACACCTTC | CSARDRVGGTYGYTF
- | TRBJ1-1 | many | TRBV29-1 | TGCAGCGTTGGAGGTGCAAACACTGAAGCTTTCTTT | CSVGGANTEAFF
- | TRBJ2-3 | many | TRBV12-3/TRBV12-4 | TGTGCCAGCCTGGGGGCAGGGACCACAATGTATACGCAGTATTTT | CASLGAGTTMYTQYF
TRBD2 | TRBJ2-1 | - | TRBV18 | TGTGCCACCCGCGGGGGGGGCACGGGGAATGAGCAGTTCTTC | CATRGGGTGNEQFF
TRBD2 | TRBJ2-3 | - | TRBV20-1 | TGCAGTGCTTTAGCGGGGGGGCGAGGGTATACGCAGTATTTT | CSALAGGRGYTQYF
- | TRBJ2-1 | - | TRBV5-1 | TGCTCCAGCAGCTTGGTCGGTACCGTCTACAATGAGCAGTTCTTC | CSSSLVGTVYNEQFF
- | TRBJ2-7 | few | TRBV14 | TGTGCCAGCAGCCAACCCGAGGGATTAGTCCCCTACGAGCAGTACTTC | CASSQPEGLVPYEQYF
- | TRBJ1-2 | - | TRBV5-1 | TGCGCCAGCAGCTTGGATCTGGGGAGCTATGGCTACACCTTC | CASSLDLGSYGYTF